This T cell receptor (beta chain) came from a study of blood T cell repertoires in COVID-19. At the level of the study: Both acute and convalescent COVID-19 samples were obtained from the United States, Italy and Spain. In each case, the material was cDNA or gDNA derived from T cells, B-cell-depleted T cells, or PBMCs.

CDR3 length: 15 amino acids. Germline-derived CDR1 and CDR2 are MDHEN and SYDVKM. V was clipped by 3 bases and J by 5 bases, with 17 bases between them. Per the authors' pipeline: Counts of nucleated cells, estimated from reference gene primer amplification, were obtained. Clones were read by immunoSEQ multiplex PCR, and TCRdb kept only the in-frame ones, dropping some. For V, J and clone size, that table is used; D and trimming come from the DNA. Of 100,000 to 150,000 clones in the sample, 85% to 90% are singletons; the top ten hold about 2.1%. Sequencing was done on a sample of peripheral blood. This sequence was found in a man aged 65-85 years with active COVID-19. The rearrangement joins TRBV28 to TRBJ2-7; D is possibly TRBD1 (5 bases). The CDR3 protein is CASSFYRILGNEQYF. Written as DNA, the CDR3 is TGTGCCAGCAGTTTCTACAGGATTCTTGGAAACGAGCAGTACTTC.